These 5 T cell receptor beta chains were sequenced from one sample in a study of regulatory T cells in long-lasting Graves disease. Arm-PCR of CDR3 regions and iRepertoire HTBI primers were used to build TCR beta libraries. TCRdb used MiXCR to reprocess the multiplex PCR reads, holding one entry per CDR3 protein. This repertoire shows roughly 500,000 distinct CDR3 sequences, roughly a fifth found once; its top ten account for roughly 7.1%. Time point in this sample: persistent/refractory GD, antithyroid drugs over 5 years with positive TRAb. There was RNA extracted from PBMCs, and the TCR library was made from it. Sample: peripheral blood mononuclear cells (PBMCs), taken when the disease was refractory, from a patient treated with antithyroid drugs. The receptors originated from a female donor with Graves disease.

J is TRBJ2-7 and V is TRBV7-9; TRBD2 is a possible D gene (5 bases). The V gene lost 4 bases and the J gene lost 3 bases, with 16 bases spanning the gap. Germline V gives CDR1 SEHNR, CDR2 FQNEAQ (reference sequence). This CDR3 contains 15 residues. DNA of the CDR3: TGTGCCAGCAGCTCCCGGACTGCAAACTACTACGAGCAGTACTTC. It translates to CASSSRTANYYEQYF.

This clonotype was counted many times. The V and J genes are TRBV10-3 and TRBJ2-2; D is unresolved. CDR1 is ENHRY and CDR2 is SYGVKD in the germline V gene. The CDR3 is made up of 15 amino acids. The V and J ends lost 10 bases and 0 bases respectively, with 15 bases between them. CDR3 sequence: CATLEPTPNTGELFF. The CDR3 region has the DNA TGTGCCACCTTGGAACCAACCCCGAACACCGGGGAGCTGTTTTTT.

Comment on this clonotype: A read error may produce the germline difference seen at one junction end. The CDR3 DNA sequence: TGTGCCAGCAGCTTTAGCGGGAGTCTGTTCGACGAGCAATACTTC. Protein: CASSFSGSLFDEQYF. This chain links TRBV7-9 with TRBJ2-7; 9 bases are shared with TRBD2. Germline V gives CDR1 SEHNR, CDR2 FQNEAQ (reference sequence). This CDR3 region has 15 residues.

With respect to this clonotype: An end of the junction does not agree with germline; a read error may underlie this. V gene TRBV7-2 combines with J gene TRBJ2-7, with TRBD2 identical over 7 bases. CDR1 is SGHTA, CDR2 FQGNSA, per germline. CDR3 length: 14 amino acids. CDR3 residues: CVSSLMTSPEEQYF. The CDR3 nucleotides read TGTGTCAGCAGCCTGATGACTAGCCCGGAGGAGCAGTACTTC.

This clonotype turned up a few times. J is TRBJ2-7 and V is TRBV27; D unresolved. The germline V gene has CDR1 MNHEY and CDR2 SMNVEV (reference sequence). V was trimmed by 7 bases and J by 2 bases, leaving 15 bases between them. The CDR3 extends over 14 amino acids. The CDR3 is CASIPTTGTYEQYF. The CDR3, as DNA: TGTGCCAGCATCCCTACGACTGGGACCTACGAGCAGTACTTC.